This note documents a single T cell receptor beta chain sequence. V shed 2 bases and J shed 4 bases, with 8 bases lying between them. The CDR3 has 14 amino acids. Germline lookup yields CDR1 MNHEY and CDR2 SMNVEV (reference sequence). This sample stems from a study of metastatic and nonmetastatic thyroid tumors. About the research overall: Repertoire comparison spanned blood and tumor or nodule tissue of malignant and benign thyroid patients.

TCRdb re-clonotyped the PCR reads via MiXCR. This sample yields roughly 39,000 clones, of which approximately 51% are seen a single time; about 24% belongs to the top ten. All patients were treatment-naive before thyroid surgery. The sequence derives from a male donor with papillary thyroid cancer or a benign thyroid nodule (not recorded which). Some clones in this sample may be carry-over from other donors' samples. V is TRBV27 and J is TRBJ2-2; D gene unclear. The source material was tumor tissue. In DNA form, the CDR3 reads TGTGCCAGCAGTTTAAACCAAGGCACCGGGGAGCTGTTTTTT. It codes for CASSLNQGTGELFF.